A single T cell receptor (beta chain) is shown here with its context. It lacks a known antigen. No clone much larger than this one lies a single base away; base qualities are absent. The data were obtained in a study of CD8+ T cells in alopecia areata (dated 2018 in TCRdb). Notes on the research overall: The treated patients took part in an open-label pilot trial in which moderate-to-severe alopecia areata was treated with oral tofacitinib at 5 to 10 mg twice daily. The SALT score, which quantifies the percentage of affected scalp surface area, was used to measure disease severity in treated patients. TCRbeta CDR3 regions were amplified by immunoSEQ multiplex PCR using 35 Vbeta forward and 13 Jbeta reverse primers. In both human patients and the C3H/HeJ mouse model, the study applied high-throughput TCRbeta sequencing to look at T cell clonal expansion in alopecia areata. Scalp clonality was compared among normal scalp (n=4), patchy alopecia areata scalp (n=8), and alopecia totalis/universalis scalp (n=8). The RNA source kit depended on sample type: the PAXgene miRNA kit for fixed scalp, the miRNeasy kit for PBMCs, and the RNeasy kit for mouse skin. Biopsies were taken from tofacitinib-treated patients at baseline and again at 4 and 24 weeks into treatment, and several of those patients also had a later scalp biopsy. In humans, TCRbeta sequencing was performed on scalp tissue and on sorted CD4+ and CD8+ peripheral blood T cells from healthy controls and from patients with patchy or totalis/universalis alopecia areata. Patients stayed on tofacitinib for 6 to 18 months and then had 6 months of follow-up off drug so that delayed response and recurrence could be assessed.

The library was built by means of the immunoSEQ multiplex PCR assay. For TCR sequencing, RNA was extracted from every sample and reverse transcribed into cDNA to serve as template. First-strand cDNA was synthesized with SuperScript III using a 2:1 mix of oligo-dT and random hexamers. A synthetic immune receptor repertoire was used to assess amplification bias, and residual bias was removed computationally. The published analysis was carried out like this. After raw reads were preprocessed to remove errors, the CDR3 was defined following IMGT conventions as running from the conserved cysteine to phenylalanine. Clonality was calculated as 1 minus Shannon entropy normalized by log2 of the number of productive unique TCRs. Whether each scalp clone was CD4 or CD8 was inferred by checking scalp TCRbeta sequences against the CD4 and CD8 repertoires from sorted blood. Drawn from immuneACCESS, this table holds only the in-frame rearrangements with V and J called that TCRdb kept. Clones are partly lost; checked studies trace under half to an unresolved V gene and leave the rest unexplained. V and J calls and clone size come straight from that table; D and trimming were deduced from the DNA. For this sample the table gives around 180,000 clones, of which about 65% were detected only once. The ten largest clones represent under 1.5% of the sample.

This specimen's treatment or condition label, per the study, means: oral pan-JAK inhibitor, 5-10 mg twice daily. From alopecia areata patients, peripheral blood was collected along with lesional scalp punch biopsies. After PBMCs were isolated by density centrifugation and stained for CD3, CD4 and CD8, a FACSAria was used to sort CD4+ and CD8+ T cells. Trimmed from V: 2 bases; trimmed from J: 2 bases; junction bases lacking a gene match: 2. The CDR3 holds 14 amino acids from the cysteine to the phenylalanine. The kept DNA is CDR3 alone, 42 bases in frame from the first base. CDR1 and CDR2 are read off the germline V gene (reference sequence) as GTSNPN and SVGIG. Study-wide conclusions, independent of this receptor: With tofacitinib, both scalp clonality and the number of expanded CD8+ clones among the top 100 scalp clones went down significantly. Compared with normal scalp, lesional scalp had higher clonality and more expanded CD8+ clones, particularly in alopecia totalis/universalis, a pattern that suggests antigenic drive. Because the treated cohort was small and had just a single nonresponder, larger studies are needed to establish links between baseline CD8+ expansion and response. Many expanded lesional clones were found to persist in scalp and blood during tofacitinib treatment, and relapse after treatment cessation may be partly explained by this persistence. Unlike mouse skin, where gammadelta T cells dominate, normal human skin contains resident alphabeta T cells that get sequenced too, which complicates analysis of the scalp TCR repertoire. Compared with mice, TCR sequences shared between patients were less clear, possibly partly because of HLA diversity across the patient population.

The sequencing used CD4+ T cells sorted from blood, collected at approximately week 49, from a patient treated with tofacitinib. The sequence was obtained from a human donor with alopecia areata. The V and J segments used are TRBV30 and TRBJ1-5, with 8 central nucleotides matching TRBD1. The CDR3 region reads CAWSMTGGNQPQHF. The bases read TGTGCCTGGAGTATGACAGGGGGCAATCAGCCCCAGCATTTT. Reference TRBV30 and TRBJ1-5 genes cover what lies past the CDR3, so the full variable domain is SQTIHQWPATLVQPVGSPLSLECTVEGTSNPNLYWYRQAAGRGLQLLFYSVGIGQISSEVPQNLSASRPQDRQFILSSKKLLLSDSGFYLCAWSMTGGNQPQHFGDGTRLSIL.